The rows below give T cell receptor beta chains drawn from one sample of a study of CD8 T cells in ankylosing spondylitis. One entry per CDR3 protein, called by TCRdb with MiXCR from the 5' RACE reads. The data show 500,000 to 650,000 distinct CDR3 sequences, roughly 5.2% seen once. Sequencing input: blood, either unsorted or a sorted T cell fraction (not recorded which). Receptor source: a male donor with ankylosing spondylitis. Each CDR3 is given with its conserved first and last residue. The order of the fields is D gene, V gene, clone size, J gene, CDR3 DNA, CDR3 protein. The D gene is left open where the match is weak. The size entry gives how often the clone was seen (once, few, many) or a class if it is expanded.

-	TRBV14	many	TRBJ2-1	TGTGCCAGCAGCCAAGATTTGGCTCAGAATGAGCAGTTCTTC	CASSQDLAQNEQFF
TRBD1	TRBV6-2/TRBV6-3	many	TRBJ2-5	TGTGCCAGCCTTAGTGGACAGGGCTTCGAGACCCAGTACTTC	CASLSGQGFETQYF
-	TRBV11-2	few	TRBJ2-5	TGTGCCAGCACCGAAACTTGGGGGGAGACCCAGTACTTC	CASTETWGETQYF
TRBD2	TRBV29-1	many	TRBJ2-1	TGCAGTGCTTGGGGGCTAGCGGGAGGGGGCGATGAGCAGTTCTTC	CSAWGLAGGGDEQFF
-	TRBV3-1	many	TRBJ2-6	TGTGCCAGCAGCCAACAGGCTGCCTCTGGGGCCAACGTCCTGACTTTC	CASSQQAASGANVLTF
-	TRBV27	many	TRBJ1-5	TGTGCCAGCAGTTTATCCTTCCGGCAGGGACTAAACAATCAGCCCCAGCATTTT	CASSLSFRQGLNNQPQHF
-	TRBV19	many	TRBJ2-7	TGTGCCAGTAGTATCACCACGGGGCCTTACTACGAGCAGTACTTC	CASSITTGPYYEQYF
TRBD1	TRBV9	many	TRBJ2-5	TGTGCCAGCAGCGAGCTACAGGGGGTGTTGGAGACCCAGTACTTC	CASSELQGVLETQYF
-	TRBV10-2	many	TRBJ1-1	TGCGCCAGCAGTGAAGGGGTAGGGGGGTACACTGAAGCTTTCTTT	CASSEGVGGYTEAFF
-	TRBV16	many	TRBJ1-1	TGTGCCAGCAGCCAGTACGAGATCACTGAAGCTTTCTTT	CASSQYEITEAFF
-	TRBV4-2	few	TRBJ2-3	TGTGCCAGCAGCCAAGATTGGGTCGGCACAGATACGCAGTATTTT	CASSQDWVGTDTQYF
-	TRBV20-1	many	TRBJ2-2	TGCAGTGCATACACCGGGGAGCTGTTTTTT	CSAYTGELFF
-	TRBV18	many	TRBJ1-1	TGTGCCAGCTCACCAACAGAAGGGACTGAAGCTTTCTTT	CASSPTEGTEAFF
TRBD1	TRBV6-1	many	TRBJ1-4	TGTGCCAGCTCCATCCTACAGGGGACTAATGAAAAACTGTTTTTT	CASSILQGTNEKLFF